This TCR beta chain was captured in a study of blood T cell repertoires in COVID-19. At the level of the study: COVID-19 samples from acute and convalescent phases originated in the United States, Italy and Spain. Sample material is recorded as cDNA or gDNA derived from T cells, B-cell-depleted T cells, or PBMCs.

Original data processing: Scientists estimated how many nucleated cells there were by amplifying reference gene primers. Measured with immunoSEQ multiplex PCR; TCRdb has only the in-frame clones, and not every one. That table supplies the V and J calls and clone size; D and trimming were determined from the DNA. The sample holds about 120,000 clones, approximately 80% seen once. The germline gives CDR1 SGHDT, CDR2 YYEEEE. Deletions cut 1 base from V and 8 bases from J, with 13 bases between. The CDR3 length is 14 residues. The chain recombines TRBV5-6 with TRBJ1-3; D may be TRBD1 (5 bases). Sample: peripheral blood. This receptor was identified in a woman aged 50 to 60 with acute or convalescent COVID-19. This chain's CDR3 is CASSLRGIVHTIYF. The DNA for the CDR3 is TGTGCCAGCAGCTTGCGGGGGATTGTTCACACCATATATTTT. The variable domain in full, completed from reference TRBV5-6 and TRBJ1-3, reads DAGVTQSPTHLIKTRGQQVTLRCSPKSGHDTVSWYQQALGQGPQFIFQYYEEEERQRGNFPDRFSGHQFPNYSSELNVNALLLGDSALYLCASSLRGIVHTIYFGEGSWLTVV.